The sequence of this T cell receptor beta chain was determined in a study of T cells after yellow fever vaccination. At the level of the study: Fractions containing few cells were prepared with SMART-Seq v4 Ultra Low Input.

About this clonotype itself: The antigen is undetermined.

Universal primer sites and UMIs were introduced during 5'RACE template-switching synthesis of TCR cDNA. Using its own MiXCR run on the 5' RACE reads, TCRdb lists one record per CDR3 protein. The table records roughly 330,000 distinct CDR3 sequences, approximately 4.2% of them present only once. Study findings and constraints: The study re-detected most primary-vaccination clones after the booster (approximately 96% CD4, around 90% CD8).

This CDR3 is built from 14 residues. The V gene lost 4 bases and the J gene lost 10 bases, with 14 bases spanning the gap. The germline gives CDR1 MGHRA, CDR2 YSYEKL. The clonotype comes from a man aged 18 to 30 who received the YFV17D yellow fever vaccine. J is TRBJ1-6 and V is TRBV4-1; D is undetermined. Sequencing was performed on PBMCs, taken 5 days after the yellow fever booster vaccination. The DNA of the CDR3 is TGCGCCAGCAGCCTAACGTCCTGGCAATCACCCCTCCACTTT. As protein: CASSLTSWQSPLHF.